This is a list of T cell receptor beta chains from one sample in a study of blood T cell repertoires in COVID-19. TCRdb's table, derived via immunoSEQ multiplex PCR, lists solely in-frame clones and lacks some. The data show 190,000 or so clones, 86% seen once. Material: peripheral blood. The source is a woman aged 70-85 years with acute or convalescent COVID-19. Each CDR3 is given with its conserved first and last residue. The D gene is left open where the match is weak. Not all rows give a size; the values are once, few, many and, for expanded clones, a class.

CDR3 protein: CASSVGASGSWGELFF
CDR3 DNA: TGTGCCAGCAGCGTAGGGGCTAGCGGGAGTTGGGGGGAGCTGTTTTTT
D gene: TRBD2
V gene: TRBV9
J gene: TRBJ2-2
clone size: .

CDR3 protein: CASSIGYRGQGYTF
CDR3 DNA: TGTGCCAGTAGTATTGGCTACAGGGGGCAAGGCTACACCTTC
D gene: TRBD1
V gene: TRBV19
J gene: TRBJ1-2
clone size: .

CDR3 protein: CASSFGTNRYEQYF
CDR3 DNA: TGTGCCAGCAGTTTCGGGACAAACCGCTACGAGCAGTACTTC
D gene: .
V gene: TRBV28
J gene: TRBJ2-7
clone size: .

CDR3 protein: CASSRGIGGNTIYF
CDR3 DNA: TGTGCCAGCAGTAGAGGGATCGGAGGAAACACCATATATTTT
D gene: .
V gene: TRBV6-5
J gene: TRBJ1-3
clone size: few

CDR3 protein: CASSIAGGPYEQYF
CDR3 DNA: TGTGCCAGCAGTATCGCAGGGGGCCCCTACGAGCAGTACTTC
D gene: TRBD1
V gene: TRBV2
J gene: TRBJ2-7
clone size: .

CDR3 protein: CASSPISGSYEQYF
CDR3 DNA: TGTGCCAGCAGCCCTATTTCGGGCTCCTACGAGCAGTACTTC
D gene: .
V gene: TRBV5-6
J gene: TRBJ2-7
clone size: .

CDR3 protein: CAISEDYYNEQFF
CDR3 DNA: TGTGCCATCAGTGAAGACTACTACAATGAGCAGTTCTTC
D gene: .
V gene: TRBV10-3
J gene: TRBJ2-1
clone size: .

CDR3 protein: CASSWGTSGVGDTQYF
CDR3 DNA: TGTGCCAGCAGTTGGGGGACTAGCGGGGTGGGAGATACGCAGTATTTT
D gene: TRBD2
V gene: TRBV28
J gene: TRBJ2-3
clone size: .

CDR3 protein: CASSRAGLSTDTQYF
CDR3 DNA: TGTGCCAGTAGTAGGGCGGGACTTAGCACAGATACGCAGTATTTT
D gene: .
V gene: TRBV19
J gene: TRBJ2-3
clone size: once

CDR3 protein: CASSPLGLAGVGELFF
CDR3 DNA: TGTGCCAGCAGCCCTTTGGGATTAGCGGGGGTCGGGGAGCTGTTTTTT
D gene: TRBD2
V gene: TRBV3-1/TRBV3-2
J gene: TRBJ2-2
clone size: .

CDR3 protein: CASSPTGLDGYTF
CDR3 DNA: TGTGCCAGCAGTCCGACAGGGCTGGATGGCTACACCTTC
D gene: TRBD1
V gene: TRBV28
J gene: TRBJ1-2
clone size: .

CDR3 protein: CASSKAGREQYF
CDR3 DNA: TGTGCCAGTAGTAAGGCAGGGCGCGAGCAGTACTTC
D gene: .
V gene: TRBV19
J gene: TRBJ2-7
clone size: .

CDR3 protein: CASSQVGLIDTEAFF
CDR3 DNA: TGTGCCAGCAGCCAAGTTGGCCTTATCGACACTGAAGCTTTCTTT
D gene: .
V gene: TRBV14
J gene: TRBJ1-1
clone size: .

CDR3 protein: CASSYLLSNAGGNYNEQFF
CDR3 DNA: TGTGCCAGCAGCTACCTCCTTTCTAATGCGGGAGGCAACTACAATGAGCAGTTCTTC
D gene: TRBD2
V gene: TRBV5-4
J gene: TRBJ2-1
clone size: .

CDR3 protein: CASSEGSSGGETQYF
CDR3 DNA: TGTGCCAGCAGTGAAGGGTCATCGGGGGGAGAGACCCAGTACTTC
D gene: TRBD2
V gene: TRBV6-1
J gene: TRBJ2-5
clone size: .

CDR3 protein: CASSQEFGGRGKLFF
CDR3 DNA: TGTGCCAGCAGCCAAGAGTTCGGGGGTCGGGGAAAACTGTTTTTT
D gene: .
V gene: TRBV4-2
J gene: TRBJ1-4
clone size: .

CDR3 protein: CASSPRPAGYTGELFF
CDR3 DNA: TGTGCCAGCAGCCCCCGCCCCGCCGGTTACACCGGGGAGCTGTTTTTT
D gene: .
V gene: TRBV9
J gene: TRBJ2-2
clone size: .

CDR3 protein: CATRGTSGTNEQFF
CDR3 DNA: TGTGCCACCAGAGGGACTAGCGGAACCAATGAGCAGTTCTTC
D gene: TRBD2
V gene: TRBV24-1
J gene: TRBJ2-1
clone size: .

CDR3 protein: CASSEETSGTGELFF
CDR3 DNA: TGTGCCAGCAGTGAGGAGACTAGCGGCACCGGGGAGCTGTTTTTT
D gene: TRBD2
V gene: TRBV2
J gene: TRBJ2-2
clone size: few

CDR3 protein: CASSLGGTSYEQYF
CDR3 DNA: TGTGCCAGCAGCTTAGGCGGAACCTCCTACGAGCAGTACTTC
D gene: .
V gene: TRBV7-8
J gene: TRBJ2-7
clone size: .